A single sample is the source of the 11 T cell receptor beta chains below, sequenced in a study of blood T cell repertoires in COVID-19. TCRdb's copy holds only in-frame clones and misses some; the assay was immunoSEQ multiplex PCR. This sample has about 160,000 clones, with roughly 88% found just once. The sequenced material came from peripheral blood. The receptors were sampled from a man aged 55 to 70 who had recovered from COVID-19.

The chain uses TRBV15 and TRBJ2-7; D is undetermined. CDR1 LNHNV and CDR2 YYDKDF come from the germline V gene (reference sequence). The CDR3 totals 12 residues. With 5 bases removed from V and 6 bases from J, the gap between germline ends came to 11 bases. This chain's CDR3 is CATSSLSSEQYF. For the CDR3, the DNA is TGTGCCACCAGCTCCCTTAGTAGCGAGCAGTACTTC.

The V gene is TRBV7-6, the J gene TRBJ1-2, with D possibly being TRBD1 (5 bases). Trimming pared 1 base from V and 3 bases from J, leaving 12 bases between. The CDR3 is 15 amino acids. The germline gives CDR1 SGHVS, CDR2 FNYEAQ. CDR3 DNA: TGTGCCAGCAGCTTAGTGCCAGGGAAGGACTATGGCTACACCTTC. Its protein is CASSLVPGKDYGYTF.

The genes are TRBV9 and TRBJ2-5; 8 bases are a match to TRBD1. This CDR3 is built from 15 residues. Germline CDR1 SGDLS, CDR2 YYNGEE. V lost 2 bases to trimming and J lost 1 base; unmatched junction nucleotides: 4. CDR3 DNA: TGTGCCAGCAGCGTGCAGGGGGCGTCCCAAGAGACCCAGTACTTC. Residues: CASSVQGASQETQYF. The full variable domain, its missing parts supplied by reference TRBV9 and TRBJ2-5, is DSGVTQTPKHLITATGQRVTLRCSPRSGDLSVYWYQQSLDQGLQFLIQYYNGEERAKGNILERFSAQQFPDLHSELNLSSLELGDSALYFCASSVQGASQETQYFGPGTRLLVL.

The V call is TRBV18, the J call TRBJ2-5, with TRBD2 matching 9 bases. The CDR3 has 16 residues. The V gene end was trimmed by 6 bases and the J gene end by 3 bases; junction bases not matched to a gene: 11. CDR1 KGHSH and CDR2 LQKENI come from the germline V gene. The CDR3 bases are TGTGCCAGCTCCCACTTCGAGCGGGGGGTCAAAGAGACCCAGTACTTC. Translating it yields CASSHFERGVKETQYF.

The V call is TRBV6-2 or TRBV6-3, the J call TRBJ2-5; a possible D gene is TRBD1 (5 bases). The germline V and J ends were trimmed by 1 base and 5 bases, with 8 bases remaining between them. The CDR3 loop spans 13 amino acids. Germline-derived CDR1 and CDR2 are MNHEY and SVGEGT. The CDR3 here is CASSYFSGETQYF. The CDR3 DNA reads as TGTGCCAGCAGTTACTTCTCAGGGGAGACCCAGTACTTC.

The chain couples TRBV30 to TRBJ1-2; 12 positions match TRBD1. V dropped 3 bases and J dropped 5; count of bases not matched to a gene: 4. The CDR3 extends over 14 amino acids. Per the germline V gene, CDR1 is GTSNPN and CDR2 is SVGIG (reference sequence). This CDR3 reads CAWSLGQGAYGYTF. The CDR3 coding sequence is TGTGCCTGGAGCTTGGGACAGGGGGCTTATGGCTACACCTTC.

The V gene is TRBV27, the J gene TRBJ1-2; tentative D call: TRBD1 (5 bases). The CDR3 totals 15 residues. Per the germline V gene, CDR1 is MNHEY and CDR2 is SMNVEV (reference sequence). V was trimmed by 5 bases and J by 7 bases, leaving 20 bases between them. CDR3 amino acids: CASSDPTGAGGGYTF. In DNA, the CDR3 is TGTGCCAGCAGTGACCCAACCGGGGCCGGGGGTGGCTACACCTTC.

The chain is built from TRBV5-4 and TRBJ2-1; maybe TRBD1 (5 bases). From germline, CDR1 is SGHNT and CDR2 YYREEE (reference sequence). This CDR3 region has 15 residues. Trimming removed 2 bases from V and 1 base from J, with 10 bases in between. As DNA, the CDR3 is TGTGCCAGCAGCTTCCAGGGTAGATCCTACAATGAGCAGTTCTTC. Its protein product is CASSFQGRSYNEQFF.

Regarding this clone: Other nucleotide sequences from this sample produce the same CDR3. The V call is TRBV30, the J call TRBJ1-5; D call uncertain. The CDR3 spans 13 residues. Germline-derived CDR1 and CDR2 are GTSNPN and SVGIG (reference sequence). The germline V and J ends were trimmed by 0 bases and 5 bases, with 8 bases remaining between them. The DNA for the CDR3 is TGTGCCTGGAGTGTTGGGAGGGATCAGCCCCAGCATTTT. It encodes CAWSVGRDQPQHF.

J is TRBJ1-2 and V is TRBV2; 8 nucleotides match TRBD1. V was clipped by 7 bases and J by 4 bases; unmatched bases: 5. This CDR3 region has 13 residues. Germline values: CDR1 SNHLY, CDR2 FYNNEI. The chain's CDR3 is CASKRGQAYGYTF. The CDR3 region has the DNA TGTGCCAGCAAGAGGGGACAGGCCTATGGCTACACCTTC.

The V call is TRBV9, the J call TRBJ1-1; the D gene is possibly TRBD1 (6 bases). CDR1 is SGDLS, CDR2 YYNGEE, per germline. Trimming shortened V by 3 bases and J by 1 base, and 13 bases separated the two germline ends. The CDR3 spans 15 residues. The CDR3 nucleotides are TGTGCCAGCAGCGCGACCGGACAGCCGAACACTGAAGCTTTCTTT. It encodes CASSATGQPNTEAFF. Using reference TRBV9 and TRBJ1-1 for the parts outside the CDR3, the full variable domain is DSGVTQTPKHLITATGQRVTLRCSPRSGDLSVYWYQQSLDQGLQFLIQYYNGEERAKGNILERFSAQQFPDLHSELNLSSLELGDSALYFCASSATGQPNTEAFFGQGTRLTVV.